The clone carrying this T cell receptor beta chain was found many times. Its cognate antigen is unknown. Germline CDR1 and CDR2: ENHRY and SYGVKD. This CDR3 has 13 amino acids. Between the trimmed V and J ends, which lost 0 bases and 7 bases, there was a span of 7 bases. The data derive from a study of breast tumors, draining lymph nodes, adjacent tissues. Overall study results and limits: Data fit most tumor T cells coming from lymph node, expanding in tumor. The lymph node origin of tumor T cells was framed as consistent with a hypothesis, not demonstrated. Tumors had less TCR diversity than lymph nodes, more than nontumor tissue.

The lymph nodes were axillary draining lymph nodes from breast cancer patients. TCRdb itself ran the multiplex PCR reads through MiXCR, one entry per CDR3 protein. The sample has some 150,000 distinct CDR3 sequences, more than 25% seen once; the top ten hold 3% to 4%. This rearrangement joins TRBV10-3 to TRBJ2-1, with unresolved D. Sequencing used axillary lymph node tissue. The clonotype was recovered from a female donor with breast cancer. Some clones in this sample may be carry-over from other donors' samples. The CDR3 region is CAISESGRNEQFF. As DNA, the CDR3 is TGTGCCATCAGTGAGTCGGGCAGGAATGAGCAGTTCTTC.